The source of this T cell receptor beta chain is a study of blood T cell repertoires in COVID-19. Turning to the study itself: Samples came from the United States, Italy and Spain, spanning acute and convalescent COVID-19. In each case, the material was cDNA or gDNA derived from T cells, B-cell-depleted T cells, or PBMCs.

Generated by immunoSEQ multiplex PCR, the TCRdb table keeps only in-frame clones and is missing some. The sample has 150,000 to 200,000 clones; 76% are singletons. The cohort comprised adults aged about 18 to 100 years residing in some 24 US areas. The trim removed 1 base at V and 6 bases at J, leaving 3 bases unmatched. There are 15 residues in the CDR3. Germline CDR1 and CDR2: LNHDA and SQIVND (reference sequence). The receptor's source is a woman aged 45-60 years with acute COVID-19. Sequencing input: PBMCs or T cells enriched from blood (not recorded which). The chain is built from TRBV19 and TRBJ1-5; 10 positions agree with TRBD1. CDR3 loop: CASSIADRGVQPQHF. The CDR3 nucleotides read TGTGCCAGTAGTATAGCGGACAGGGGGGTTCAGCCCCAGCATTTT.